A selection of T cell receptor beta chains follows, all from one sample in a study of tumor and adjacent non-tumor tissue in lung cancer. TCRdb re-derived calls from the multiplex PCR reads in MiXCR, one entry per CDR3 protein. The data hold 200,000 to 250,000 distinct CDR3 sequences, with roughly 70% observed a single time. The sample comprised lung tumor tissue. These receptor sequences come from a man in his 60s with non-small cell lung cancer. CDR3s include the opening cysteine and the closing phenylalanine or tryptophan. The order of the fields is V gene, D gene, clone size, J gene, CDR3 DNA, CDR3 protein. The D gene is left open where the match is weak. Clone size, where shown, is once, few, many, or a class for clones that have expanded.

V: TRBV29-1; D: -; size: -; J: TRBJ2-5; DNA: TGCAGCGTTGTGGAAGGCGCCAAGACCTGGTACTTC; CDR3: CSVVEGAKTWYF
V: TRBV12-3/TRBV12-4; D: -; size: -; J: TRBJ1-1; DNA: TGTGCCAGCAGTTCCATGGTAGACACTAAAGCTTTCTTT; CDR3: CASSSMVDTKAFF
V: TRBV6-5; D: TRBD2; size: once; J: TRBJ2-5; DNA: TGTGCCAACAGGATTGGGAGCGGGGGGGCAGAGACCCAGTACTTC; CDR3: CANRIGSGGAETQYF
V: TRBV12-3/TRBV12-4; D: -; size: few; J: TRBJ2-3; DNA: TGTACCAGCAGTTCCTCCGGAGATACGCAGTATTTT; CDR3: CTSSSSGDTQYF
V: TRBV6-5; D: TRBD1; size: few; J: TRBJ2-6; DNA: TGTGCCAGCAGTACCGGACAGGGGCGGAACGTCCTGACTTTC; CDR3: CASSTGQGRNVLTF
V: TRBV5-1; D: -; size: -; J: TRBJ1-3; DNA: TGCGCCAGCAGCTTGCAAAGATCCTCTGGAAACACCATATATTTT; CDR3: CASSLQRSSGNTIYF
V: TRBV6-5; D: -; size: -; J: TRBJ2-7; DNA: TGTGTCAGCAGAATCGGACTAGCAGGGGGATGGGGCGAGCAGTACTTC; CDR3: CVSRIGLAGGWGEQYF
V: TRBV7-9; D: -; size: few; J: TRBJ2-5; DNA: TGTGCCAGCAGCCCGATCGGGGCCCAGTACTTC; CDR3: CASSPIGAQYF
V: TRBV12-3/TRBV12-4; D: -; size: -; J: TRBJ2-7; DNA: TGTGCCAGCAGCCCACCGGGCAGGGGAGGATACGACCAGCACTTC; CDR3: CASSPPGRGGYDQHF
V: TRBV11-2; D: -; size: -; J: TRBJ2-5; DNA: TGTGCCAGCAGCTCTGATGTTTCTTTTGGGAAGACCCAGTACTTC; CDR3: CASSSDVSFGKTQYF
V: TRBV6-1; D: -; size: -; J: TRBJ2-7; DNA: TGTGCCAGCAGTGACGTTGGCGTCCCCTACGACCAGTACTTC; CDR3: CASSDVGVPYDQYF
V: TRBV6-1; D: -; size: -; J: TRBJ1-4; DNA: TGTGCCATCAGTGAAGACCCTGCAACTAATGAGAAACTGTTTTTT; CDR3: CAISEDPATNEKLFF
V: TRBV5-4; D: -; size: -; J: TRBJ1-4; DNA: TGTGCCAGCAGCTATCAGGGAGTCCGTGAAAAACTGTTTTTT; CDR3: CASSYQGVREKLFF
V: TRBV28; D: -; size: -; J: TRBJ1-4; DNA: TGTGCCAGCACCTCCGGCGACTCTAATGAAAAACTGTTTTTT; CDR3: CASTSGDSNEKLFF
V: TRBV5-1; D: -; size: -; J: TRBJ2-7; DNA: TGCGCCAGCAGTGTTCAGGGGATTGGGGGCACGCTCTCCTACGAGCAGTACTTC; CDR3: CASSVQGIGGTLSYEQYF
V: TRBV28; D: TRBD2; size: -; J: TRBJ2-1; DNA: TGTGTCAGCAATCCGGGACTAGCGGGGGGGTACAATGAGCAGTTCTTC; CDR3: CVSNPGLAGGYNEQFF
V: TRBV20-1; D: -; size: -; J: TRBJ1-5; DNA: TGCAATGATAAGCCTGCAGGGGTTGATCAGCCCCAGCATTTT; CDR3: CNDKPAGVDQPQHF
V: TRBV4-1; D: -; size: -; J: TRBJ2-3; DNA: TGCGCCAGCAGCCAATTTTTAGGGGGGGGGACTGGCACAGATACGCAGTATTTT; CDR3: CASSQFLGGGTGTDTQYF
V: TRBV4-1; D: -; size: -; J: TRBJ2-4; DNA: TGCGCCAGCAGCCAAGAATCCGGATCTCTAGGGGTATCCAAAAACATTCAATACTTC; CDR3: CASSQESGSLGVSKNIQYF
V: TRBV5-4; D: -; size: -; J: TRBJ2-1; DNA: TGTGCCAGTAGCCTCGGGGCAGGCCGAACATACAATGAGCAGTTCTTC; CDR3: CASSLGAGRTYNEQFF
V: TRBV13; D: TRBD1; size: -; J: TRBJ1-1; DNA: TGTGCCAGCTGCTTAGCCAGGGGGGAAGCTTTATTT; CDR3: CASCLARGEALF
V: TRBV5-4; D: -; size: -; J: TRBJ2-6; DNA: TGTGCCACAGCGGTCCACAATTTCTCTGGGGCCAACGTCCTGACTTTC; CDR3: CATAVHNFSGANVLTF
V: TRBV6-2/TRBV6-3; D: -; size: -; J: TRBJ1-1; DNA: TGTGCCAGCAGTTACCCCCGGGCGGCGCCTGAAGCTTTCTTT; CDR3: CASSYPRAAPEAFF
V: TRBV11-2; D: TRBD1; size: -; J: TRBJ2-3; DNA: TGTACCAGCAGCCCGCAGGGGGCACAGACGCAGTATTTT; CDR3: CTSSPQGAQTQYF
V: TRBV11-2; D: -; size: -; J: TRBJ1-6; DNA: TGTGCCAGCGGCTTAGAACCACCGAAAAATTCACCCCTCCACTTT; CDR3: CASGLEPPKNSPLHF
V: TRBV20-1; D: -; size: -; J: TRBJ2-7; DNA: TGTAGTGCACAGCCTAGCTTGGGGGGTTACGAGCAGTACTTC; CDR3: CSAQPSLGGYEQYF
V: TRBV4-3; D: -; size: -; J: TRBJ1-6; DNA: TGCGCCAGCAGCCGGATTTGGGGAGATAAGTCACCCCTCCATTTT; CDR3: CASSRIWGDKSPLHF
V: TRBV20-1; D: TRBD2; size: medium-sized; J: TRBJ2-3; DNA: TGCAGTGCTCGAGCGGGAGGGCCGGGTTTT; CDR3: CSARAGGPGF
V: TRBV11-2; D: -; size: -; J: TRBJ2-5; DNA: TGTGCCAGTAGCTTCCCCCCTCAAGAGTCCCAGTACTTC; CDR3: CASSFPPQESQYF
V: TRBV29-1; D: TRBD1; size: -; J: TRBJ2-4; DNA: TGCAGCACTTCGACAGGGGTGGCCAAAAACATTCAGTACTTC; CDR3: CSTSTGVAKNIQYF
V: TRBV20-1; D: -; size: -; J: TRBJ2-7; DNA: TGCAGTGCTAGACAGGGACTTGGCGAGCAGTACTTC; CDR3: CSARQGLGEQYF
V: TRBV4-2; D: -; size: once; J: TRBJ2-3; DNA: TGTGCCAGCAGCCAAGATCTGACTATTACGCAGTATTTT; CDR3: CASSQDLTITQYF
V: TRBV21-1; D: -; size: -; J: TRBJ2-5; DNA: TGTGCCAGCAGCTCGCCCGAGGGGAAGTCTTACTGGAGCCAAGAGACCCAGTACTTC; CDR3: CASSSPEGKSYWSQETQYF
V: TRBV29-1; D: -; size: few; J: TRBJ2-1; DNA: TGCAGCGTTGGGAGGGACAATGAGCAGTCCTTC; CDR3: CSVGRDNEQSF
V: TRBV20-1; D: -; size: -; J: TRBJ2-7; DNA: TGCAGTACTAGAACCCTTTACGAGCAGTACTTC; CDR3: CSTRTLYEQYF
V: TRBV6-6; D: TRBD2; size: few; J: TRBJ2-5; DNA: TGTGCCAGCAGTTACTTCCAGCGGGGGGCGGAAGAGACCCAGTACTTC; CDR3: CASSYFQRGAEETQYF
V: TRBV20-1; D: -; size: -; J: TRBJ2-7; DNA: TGCAGTGCTAGCCTAGGAGGGGTAGGGCAGTACTTC; CDR3: CSASLGGVGQYF
V: TRBV20-1; D: -; size: once; J: TRBJ2-3; DNA: TGCGGTGCTAGAGTCACGCGAGGGGAAGGTACGCAGTATTTT; CDR3: CGARVTRGEGTQYF
V: TRBV24-1; D: -; size: -; J: TRBJ2-5; DNA: TGTGCCACCAGTGATTTACAGGAAAACCAAGAGACCCAGTACTTC; CDR3: CATSDLQENQETQYF
V: TRBV6-6; D: -; size: -; J: TRBJ1-5; DNA: TGTGCTAGCAGTCCCCCGCCGAGACGAGCATCCTTAAGGAATCAGCCCCGGCATTTT; CDR3: CASSPPPRRASLRNQPRHF